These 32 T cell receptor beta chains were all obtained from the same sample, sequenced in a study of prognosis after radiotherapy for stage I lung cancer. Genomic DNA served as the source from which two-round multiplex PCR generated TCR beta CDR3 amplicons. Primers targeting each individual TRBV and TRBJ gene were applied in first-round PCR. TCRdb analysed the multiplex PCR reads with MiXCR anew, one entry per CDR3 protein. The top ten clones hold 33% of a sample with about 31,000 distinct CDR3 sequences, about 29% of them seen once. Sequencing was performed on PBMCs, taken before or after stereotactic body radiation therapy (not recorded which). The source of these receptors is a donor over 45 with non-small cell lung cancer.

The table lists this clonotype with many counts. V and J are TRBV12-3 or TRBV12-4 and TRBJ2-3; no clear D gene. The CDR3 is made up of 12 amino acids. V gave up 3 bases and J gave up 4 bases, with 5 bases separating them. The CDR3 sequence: CASSFGPDTQYF. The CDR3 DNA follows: TGTGCCAGCAGTTTTGGACCAGATACGCAGTATTTT.

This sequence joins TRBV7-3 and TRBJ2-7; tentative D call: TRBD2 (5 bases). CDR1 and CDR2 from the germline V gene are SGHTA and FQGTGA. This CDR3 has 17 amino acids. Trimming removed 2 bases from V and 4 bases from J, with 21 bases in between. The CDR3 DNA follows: TGTGCCAGCAGCTTACGTTCTGGCTGGAGGTCCTTGTACGAGCAGTACTTC. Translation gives CASSLRSGWRSLYEQYF.

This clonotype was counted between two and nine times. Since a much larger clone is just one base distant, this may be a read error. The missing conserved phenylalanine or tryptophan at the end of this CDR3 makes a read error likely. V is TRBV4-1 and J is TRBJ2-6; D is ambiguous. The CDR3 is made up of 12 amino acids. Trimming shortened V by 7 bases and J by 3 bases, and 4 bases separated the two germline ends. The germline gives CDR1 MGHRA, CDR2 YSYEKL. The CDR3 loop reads CASKGGANVLTS. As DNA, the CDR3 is TGCGCCAGCAAAGGTGGGGCCAACGTCCTGACTTCC.

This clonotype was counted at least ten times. The CDR3 spells CASSEGAQETQYF. CDR3 coding DNA: TGTGCCAGCAGTGAAGGGGCCCAAGAGACCCAGTACTTC. This chain links TRBV2 with TRBJ2-5; the D is unclear. The germline CDR1 and CDR2 sequences are SNHLY and FYNNEI. V was pared by 1 base and J by 1 base, with 4 bases between. The CDR3 spans 13 residues.

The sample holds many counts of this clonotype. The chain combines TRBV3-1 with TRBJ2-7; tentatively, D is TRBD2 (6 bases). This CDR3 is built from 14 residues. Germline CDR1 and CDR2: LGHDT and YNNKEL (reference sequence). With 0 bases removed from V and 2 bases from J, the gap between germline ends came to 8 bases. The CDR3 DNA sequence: TGTGCCAGCAGCCAAGAGGGGGGAACCTACGAGCAGTACTTC. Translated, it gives CASSQEGGTYEQYF.

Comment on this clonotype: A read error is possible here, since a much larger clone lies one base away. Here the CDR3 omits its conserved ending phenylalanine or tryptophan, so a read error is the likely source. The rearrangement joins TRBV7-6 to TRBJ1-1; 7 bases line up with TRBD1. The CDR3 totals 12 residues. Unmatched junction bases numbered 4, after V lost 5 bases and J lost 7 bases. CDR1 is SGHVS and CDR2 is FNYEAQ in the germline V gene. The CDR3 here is CASSRGTVEAFL. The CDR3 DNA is TGTGCCAGCAGCAGAGGGACAGTTGAAGCTTTCCTT.

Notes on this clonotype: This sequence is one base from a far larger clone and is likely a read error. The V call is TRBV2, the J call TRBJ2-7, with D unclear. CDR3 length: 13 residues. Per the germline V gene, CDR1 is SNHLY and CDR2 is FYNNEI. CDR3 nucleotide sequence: TGTGCCAGCGGTGAGAGGTCCTACAATGAGCAGTACTTC. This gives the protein CASGERSYNEQYF.

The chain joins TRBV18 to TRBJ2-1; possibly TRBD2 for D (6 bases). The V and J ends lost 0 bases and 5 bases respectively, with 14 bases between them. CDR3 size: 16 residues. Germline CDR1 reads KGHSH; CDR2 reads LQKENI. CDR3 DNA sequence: TGTGCCAGCTCACCACCCTCGGGCGGGGATAACAATGAGCAGTTCTTC. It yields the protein CASSPPSGGDNNEQFF.

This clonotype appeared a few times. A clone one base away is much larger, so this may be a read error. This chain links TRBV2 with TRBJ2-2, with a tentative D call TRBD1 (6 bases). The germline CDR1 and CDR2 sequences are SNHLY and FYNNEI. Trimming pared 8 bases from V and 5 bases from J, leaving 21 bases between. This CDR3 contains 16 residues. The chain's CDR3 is CASSPQESGATGELFF. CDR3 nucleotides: TGTGCCAGCTCACCCCAGGAGTCAGGGGCTACCGGGGAGCTGTTTTTT. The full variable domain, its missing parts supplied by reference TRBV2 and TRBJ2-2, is EPEVTQTPSHQVTQMGQEVILRCVPISNHLYFYWYRQILGQKVEFLVSFYNNEISEKSEIFDDQFSVERPDGSNFTLKIRSTKLEDSAMYFCASSPQESGATGELFFGEGSRLTVL.

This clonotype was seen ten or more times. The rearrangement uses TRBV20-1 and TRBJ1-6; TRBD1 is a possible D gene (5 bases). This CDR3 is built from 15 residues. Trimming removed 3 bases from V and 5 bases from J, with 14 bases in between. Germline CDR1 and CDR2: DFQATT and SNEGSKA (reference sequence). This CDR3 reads CSASPGAGHNSPLHF. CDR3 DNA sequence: TGCAGTGCTAGCCCGGGTGCAGGGCATAATTCACCCCTCCACTTT.

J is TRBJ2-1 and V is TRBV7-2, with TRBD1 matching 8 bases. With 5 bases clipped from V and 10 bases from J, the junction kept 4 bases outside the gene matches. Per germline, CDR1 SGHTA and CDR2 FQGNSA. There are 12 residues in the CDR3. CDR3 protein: CASSPQGDEQFF. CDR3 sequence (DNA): TGTGCCAGCAGCCCACAGGGGGACGAGCAGTTCTTC.

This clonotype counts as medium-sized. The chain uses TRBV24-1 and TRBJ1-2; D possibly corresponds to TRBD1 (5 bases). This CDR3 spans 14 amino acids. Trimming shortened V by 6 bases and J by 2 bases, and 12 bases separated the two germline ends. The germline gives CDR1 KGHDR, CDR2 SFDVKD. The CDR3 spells CATSMGQDNYGYTF. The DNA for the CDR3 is TGTGCCACCAGTATGGGGCAGGACAACTATGGCTACACCTTC.

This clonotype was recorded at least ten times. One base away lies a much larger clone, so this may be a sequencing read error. CDR3 DNA sequence: TGTGCCAGCCGCCCGAGGGCAGGGAACCATGGCTACACCTTC. The encoded protein is CASRPRAGNHGYTF. The gene calls are TRBV2 and TRBJ1-2; possible D gene TRBD1, 5 bases. The CDR3 covers 14 residues. Trimming removed 8 bases from V and 6 bases from J, with 19 bases in between. CDR1 is SNHLY, CDR2 FYNNEI, per germline. Full variable domain (missing parts from reference TRBV2 and TRBJ1-2): EPEVTQTPSHQVTQMGQEVILRCVPISNHLYFYWYRQILGQKVEFLVSFYNNEISEKSEIFDDQFSVERPDGSNFTLKIRSTKLEDSAMYFCASRPRAGNHGYTFGSGTRLTVV.

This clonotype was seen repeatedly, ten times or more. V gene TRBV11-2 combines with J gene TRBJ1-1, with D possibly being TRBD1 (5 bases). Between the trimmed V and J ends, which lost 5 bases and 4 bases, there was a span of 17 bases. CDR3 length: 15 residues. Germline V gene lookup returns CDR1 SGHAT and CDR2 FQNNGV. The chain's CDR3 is CASSPRQAGGTEAFF. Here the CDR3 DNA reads TGTGCCAGCAGCCCAAGGCAAGCGGGGGGCACTGAAGCTTTCTTT.

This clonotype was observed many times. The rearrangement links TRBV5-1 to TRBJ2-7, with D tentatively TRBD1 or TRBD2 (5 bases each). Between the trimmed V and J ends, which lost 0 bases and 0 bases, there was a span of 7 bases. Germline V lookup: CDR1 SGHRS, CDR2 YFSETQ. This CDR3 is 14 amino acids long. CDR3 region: CASSLAGTSYEQYF. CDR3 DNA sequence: TGCGCCAGCAGCTTGGCGGGGACCTCCTACGAGCAGTACTTC.

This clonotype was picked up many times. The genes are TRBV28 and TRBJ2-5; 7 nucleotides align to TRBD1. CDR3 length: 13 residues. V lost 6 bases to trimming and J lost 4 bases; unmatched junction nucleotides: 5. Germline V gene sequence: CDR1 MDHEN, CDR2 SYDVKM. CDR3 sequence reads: CASSLGTVETQYF. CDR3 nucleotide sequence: TGTGCCAGCAGCCTCGGGACAGTAGAGACCCAGTACTTC.

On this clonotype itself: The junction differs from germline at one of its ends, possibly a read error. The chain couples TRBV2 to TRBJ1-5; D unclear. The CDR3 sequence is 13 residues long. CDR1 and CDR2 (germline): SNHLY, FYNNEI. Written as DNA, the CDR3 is TGTGCCAGCAGTGGTTCGCTTAATCAGCCCAAGAATTTT. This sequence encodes CASSGSLNQPKNF. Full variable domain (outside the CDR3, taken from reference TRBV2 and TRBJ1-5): EPEVTQTPSHQVTQMGQEVILRCVPISNHLYFYWYRQILGQKVEFLVSFYNNEISEKSEIFDDQFSVERPDGSNFTLKIRSTKLEDSAMYFCASSGSLNQPKNFGDGTRLSIL.

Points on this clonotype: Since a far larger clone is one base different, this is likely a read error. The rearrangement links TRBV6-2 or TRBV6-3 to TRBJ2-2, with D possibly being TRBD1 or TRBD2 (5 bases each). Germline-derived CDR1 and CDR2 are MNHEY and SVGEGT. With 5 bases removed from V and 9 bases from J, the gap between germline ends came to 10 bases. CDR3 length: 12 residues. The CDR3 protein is CASSESGRELFF. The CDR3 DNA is TGTGCCAGCAGTGAATCGGGACGGGAGCTGTTTTTT.

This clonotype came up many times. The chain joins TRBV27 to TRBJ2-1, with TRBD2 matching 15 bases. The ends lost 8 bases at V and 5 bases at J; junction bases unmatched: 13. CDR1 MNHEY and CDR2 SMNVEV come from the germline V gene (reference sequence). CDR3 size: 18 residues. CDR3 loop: CASLSLGLAGGPHNEQFF. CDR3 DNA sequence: TGTGCCAGCCTCTCTCTCGGACTAGCGGGAGGGCCCCACAATGAGCAGTTCTTC.

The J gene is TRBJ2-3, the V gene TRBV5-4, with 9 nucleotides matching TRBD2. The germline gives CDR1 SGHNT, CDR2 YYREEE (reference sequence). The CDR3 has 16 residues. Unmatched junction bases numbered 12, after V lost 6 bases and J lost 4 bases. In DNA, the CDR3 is TGTGCCAGCATGCCGGATCCGGGACTAGCTTCAGATACGCAGTATTTT. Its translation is CASMPDPGLASDTQYF.

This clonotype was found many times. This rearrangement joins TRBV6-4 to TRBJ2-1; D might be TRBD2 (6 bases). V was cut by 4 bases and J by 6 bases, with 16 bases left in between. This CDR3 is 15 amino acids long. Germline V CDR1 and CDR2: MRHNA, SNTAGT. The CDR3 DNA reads TGTGCCAGCAGTGGACCGGGACTTCCTACCAATGAGCAGTTCTTC. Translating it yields CASSGPGLPTNEQFF.

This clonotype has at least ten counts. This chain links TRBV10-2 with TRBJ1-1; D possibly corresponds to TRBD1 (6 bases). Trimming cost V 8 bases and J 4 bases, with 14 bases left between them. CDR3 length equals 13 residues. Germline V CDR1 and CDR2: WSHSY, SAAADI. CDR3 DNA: TGCGCCAGCGGGAAACAGGGAGGCACTGAAGCTTTCTTT. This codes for CASGKQGGTEAFF.

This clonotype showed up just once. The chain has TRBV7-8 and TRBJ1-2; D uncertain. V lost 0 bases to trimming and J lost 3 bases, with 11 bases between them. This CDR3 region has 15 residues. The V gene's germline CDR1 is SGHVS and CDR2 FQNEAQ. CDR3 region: CASSLALVHYYGYTF. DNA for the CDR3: TGTGCCAGCAGCTTAGCTCTCGTACACTACTATGGCTACACCTTC.

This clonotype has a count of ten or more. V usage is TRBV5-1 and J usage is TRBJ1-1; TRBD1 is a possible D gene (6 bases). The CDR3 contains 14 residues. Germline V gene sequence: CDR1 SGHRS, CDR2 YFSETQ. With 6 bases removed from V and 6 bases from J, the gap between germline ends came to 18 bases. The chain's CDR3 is CASTRTAGEAEAFF. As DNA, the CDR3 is TGCGCCAGCACCCGGACAGCGGGGGAGGCTGAAGCTTTCTTT.

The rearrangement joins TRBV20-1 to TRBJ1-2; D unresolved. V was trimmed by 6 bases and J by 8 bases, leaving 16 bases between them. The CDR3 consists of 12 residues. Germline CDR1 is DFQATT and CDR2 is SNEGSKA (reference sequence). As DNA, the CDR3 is TGCAGTGCCCAGGCGAGCTCTGGAGGCTACACCTTC. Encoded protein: CSAQASSGGYTF.

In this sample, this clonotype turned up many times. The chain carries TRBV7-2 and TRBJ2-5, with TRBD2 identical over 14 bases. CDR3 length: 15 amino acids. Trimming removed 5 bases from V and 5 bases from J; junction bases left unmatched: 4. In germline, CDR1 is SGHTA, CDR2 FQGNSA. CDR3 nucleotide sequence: TGTGCCAGCAGCCTGCGACTAGCGGGAGGGGAGACCCAGTACTTC. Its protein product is CASSLRLAGGETQYF.

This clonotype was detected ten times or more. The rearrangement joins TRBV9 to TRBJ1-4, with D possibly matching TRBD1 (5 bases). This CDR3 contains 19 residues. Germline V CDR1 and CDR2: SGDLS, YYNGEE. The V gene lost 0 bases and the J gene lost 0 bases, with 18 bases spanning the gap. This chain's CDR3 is CASSVARGGDGTTNEKLFF. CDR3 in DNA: TGTGCCAGCAGCGTAGCCCGAGGAGGGGACGGGACAACTAATGAAAAACTGTTTTTT.

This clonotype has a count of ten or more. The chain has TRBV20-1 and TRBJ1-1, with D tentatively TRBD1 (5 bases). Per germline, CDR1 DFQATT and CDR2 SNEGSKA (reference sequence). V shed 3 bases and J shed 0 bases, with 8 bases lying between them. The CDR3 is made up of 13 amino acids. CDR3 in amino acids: CSARGTVNTEAFF. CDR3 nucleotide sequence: TGCAGTGCTAGGGGGACCGTGAACACTGAAGCTTTCTTT.

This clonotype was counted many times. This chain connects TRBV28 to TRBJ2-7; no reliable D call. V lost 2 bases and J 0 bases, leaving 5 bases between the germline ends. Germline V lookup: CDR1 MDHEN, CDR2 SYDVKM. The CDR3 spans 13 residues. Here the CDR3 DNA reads TGTGCCAGCAGTTTACTAGGCTCCTACGAGCAGTACTTC. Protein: CASSLLGSYEQYF.

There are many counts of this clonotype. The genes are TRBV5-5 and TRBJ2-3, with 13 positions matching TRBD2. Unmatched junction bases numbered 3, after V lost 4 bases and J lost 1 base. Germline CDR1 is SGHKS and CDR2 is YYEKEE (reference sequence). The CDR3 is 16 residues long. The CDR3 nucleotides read TGTGCCAGCAGCCCACTAGCGGGAGGGCGCACAGATACGCAGTATTTT. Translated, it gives CASSPLAGGRTDTQYF.

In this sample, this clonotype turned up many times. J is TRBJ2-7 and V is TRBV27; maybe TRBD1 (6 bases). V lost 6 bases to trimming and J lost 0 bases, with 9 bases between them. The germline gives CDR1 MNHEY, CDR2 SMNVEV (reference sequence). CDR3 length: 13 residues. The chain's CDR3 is CASSFRGSYEQYF. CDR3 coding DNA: TGTGCCAGCAGCTTCAGGGGCTCCTACGAGCAGTACTTC.

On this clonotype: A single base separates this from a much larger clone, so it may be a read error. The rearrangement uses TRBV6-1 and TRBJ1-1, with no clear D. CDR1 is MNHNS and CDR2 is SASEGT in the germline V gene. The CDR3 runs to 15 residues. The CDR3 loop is CASSAQQLSNTKAFF. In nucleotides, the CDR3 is TGTGCCAGCAGTGCCCAACAGCTTTCGAACACTAAAGCTTTCTTT.